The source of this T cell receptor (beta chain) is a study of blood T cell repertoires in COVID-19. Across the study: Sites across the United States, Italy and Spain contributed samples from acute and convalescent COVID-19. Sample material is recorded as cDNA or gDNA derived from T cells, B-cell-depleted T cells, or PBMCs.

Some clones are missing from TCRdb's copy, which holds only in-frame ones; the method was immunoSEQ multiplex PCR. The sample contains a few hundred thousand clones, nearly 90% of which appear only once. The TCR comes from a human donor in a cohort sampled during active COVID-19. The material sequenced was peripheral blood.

CDR3 residues: CASSPDFLPDSPLHF. The CDR3 DNA is TGTGCCAGCAGTCCCGATTTCTTGCCGGATTCACCCCTCCACTTT. The gene calls are TRBV27 and TRBJ1-6; D unclear. The CDR3 runs to 15 residues. V dropped 5 bases and J dropped 8 bases, with 16 bases sitting between them. CDR1 is MNHEY and CDR2 is SMNVEV in the germline V gene (reference sequence).